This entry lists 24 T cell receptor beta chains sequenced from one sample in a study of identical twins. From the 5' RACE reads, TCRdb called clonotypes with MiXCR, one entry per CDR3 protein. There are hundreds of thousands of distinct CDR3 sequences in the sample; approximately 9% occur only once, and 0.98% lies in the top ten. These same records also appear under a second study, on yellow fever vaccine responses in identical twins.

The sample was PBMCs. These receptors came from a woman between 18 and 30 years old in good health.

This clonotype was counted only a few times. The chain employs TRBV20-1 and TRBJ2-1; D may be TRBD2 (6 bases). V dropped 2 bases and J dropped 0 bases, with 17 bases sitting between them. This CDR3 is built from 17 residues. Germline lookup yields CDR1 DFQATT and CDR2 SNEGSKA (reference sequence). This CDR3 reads CSARSWTTQSSYNEQFF. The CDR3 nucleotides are TGCAGTGCTAGATCCTGGACTACCCAGAGCTCCTACAATGAGCAGTTCTTC.

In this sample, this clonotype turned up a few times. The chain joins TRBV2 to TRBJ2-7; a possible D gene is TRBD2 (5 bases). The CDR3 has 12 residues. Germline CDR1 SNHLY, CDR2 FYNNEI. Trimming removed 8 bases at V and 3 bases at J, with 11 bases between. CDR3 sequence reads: CASRGGHYEQYF. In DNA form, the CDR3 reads TGTGCCAGCCGGGGTGGGCACTACGAGCAGTACTTC.

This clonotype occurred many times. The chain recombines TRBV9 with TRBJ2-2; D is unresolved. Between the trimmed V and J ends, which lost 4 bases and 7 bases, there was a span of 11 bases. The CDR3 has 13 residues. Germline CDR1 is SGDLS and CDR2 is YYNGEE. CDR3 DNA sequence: TGTGCCAGCAGCTATGTTGGGGACGGGGAGCTGTTTTTT. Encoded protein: CASSYVGDGELFF. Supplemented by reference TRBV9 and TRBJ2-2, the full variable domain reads DSGVTQTPKHLITATGQRVTLRCSPRSGDLSVYWYQQSLDQGLQFLIQYYNGEERAKGNILERFSAQQFPDLHSELNLSSLELGDSALYFCASSYVGDGELFFGEGSRLTVL.

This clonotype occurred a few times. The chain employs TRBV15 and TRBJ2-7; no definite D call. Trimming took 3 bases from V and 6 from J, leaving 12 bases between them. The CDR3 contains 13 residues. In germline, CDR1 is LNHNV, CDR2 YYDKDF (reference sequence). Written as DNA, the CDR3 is TGTGCCACCAGCAGCCCCCTCCTTTTCGAGCAGTACTTC. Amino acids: CATSSPLLFEQYF.

CDR3 region: CSVVRDSNSPLHF. The DNA for the CDR3 is TGCAGCGTTGTACGGGACAGCAATTCACCCCTCCACTTT. This rearrangement joins TRBV29-1 to TRBJ1-6; 7 bases are a match to TRBD1. V was pared by 4 bases and J by 7 bases, with 4 bases of the junction left unmatched. This CDR3 has 13 amino acids. The germline V gene encodes CDR1 SQVTM and CDR2 ANQGSEA.

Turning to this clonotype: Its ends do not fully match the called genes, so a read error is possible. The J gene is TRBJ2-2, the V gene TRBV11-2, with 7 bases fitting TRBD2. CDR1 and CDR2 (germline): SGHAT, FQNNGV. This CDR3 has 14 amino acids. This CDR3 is CASSFRVSLRELSF. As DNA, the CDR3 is TGTGCCAGCAGCTTTAGGGTGTCCCTGCGGGAGCTGTCTTTT.

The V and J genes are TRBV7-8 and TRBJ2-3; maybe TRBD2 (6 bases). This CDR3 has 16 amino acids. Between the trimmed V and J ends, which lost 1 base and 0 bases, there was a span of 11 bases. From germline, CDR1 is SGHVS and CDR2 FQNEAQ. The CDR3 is CASSLEEGRSTDTQYF. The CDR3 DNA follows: TGTGCCAGCAGCTTAGAGGAGGGGAGAAGCACAGATACGCAGTATTTT.

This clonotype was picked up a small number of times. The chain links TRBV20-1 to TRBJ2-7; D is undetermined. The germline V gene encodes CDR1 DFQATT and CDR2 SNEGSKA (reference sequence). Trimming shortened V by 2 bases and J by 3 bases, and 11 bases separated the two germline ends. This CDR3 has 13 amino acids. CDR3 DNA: TGCAGTGCTAGATGGCCAGTCAACTACGAGCAGTACTTC. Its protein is CSARWPVNYEQYF.

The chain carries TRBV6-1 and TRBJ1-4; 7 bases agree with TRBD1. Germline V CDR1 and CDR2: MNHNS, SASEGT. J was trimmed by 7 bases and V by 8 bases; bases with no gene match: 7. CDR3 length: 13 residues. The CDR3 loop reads CASGRGQGEKLFF. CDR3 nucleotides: TGTGCCAGCGGAAGGGGGCAGGGTGAAAAACTGTTTTTT.

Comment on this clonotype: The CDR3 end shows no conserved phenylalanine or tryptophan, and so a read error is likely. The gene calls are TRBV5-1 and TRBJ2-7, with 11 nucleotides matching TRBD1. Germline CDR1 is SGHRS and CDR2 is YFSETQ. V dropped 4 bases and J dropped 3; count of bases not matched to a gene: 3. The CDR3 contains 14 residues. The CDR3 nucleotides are TGCGCCAGCAGCCCCGGGACAGGGGGCTACGAGCAGTACCTC. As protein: CASSPGTGGYEQYL.

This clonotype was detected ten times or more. CDR3 DNA sequence: TGCAGCGCTGGACAGACTCTCTACGAGCAGTACTTC. As protein: CSAGQTLYEQYF. The chain combines TRBV29-1 with TRBJ2-7, with D possibly being TRBD1 (6 bases). V was pared by 7 bases and J by 3 bases, with 13 bases between. The CDR3 loop spans 12 amino acids. In germline, CDR1 is SQVTM, CDR2 ANQGSEA.

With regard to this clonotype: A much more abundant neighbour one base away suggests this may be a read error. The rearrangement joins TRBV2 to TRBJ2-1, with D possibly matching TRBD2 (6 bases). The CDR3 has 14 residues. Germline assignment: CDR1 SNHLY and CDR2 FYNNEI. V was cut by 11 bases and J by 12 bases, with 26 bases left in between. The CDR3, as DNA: TGTGCCTCCGGGTCCGGAATCGGTTGGGGGGTGCAGTTCTTC. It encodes CASGSGIGWGVQFF.

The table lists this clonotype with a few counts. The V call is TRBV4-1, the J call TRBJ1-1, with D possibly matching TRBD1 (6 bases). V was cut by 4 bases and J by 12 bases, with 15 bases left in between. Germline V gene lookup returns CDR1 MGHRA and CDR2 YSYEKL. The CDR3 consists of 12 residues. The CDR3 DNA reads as TGCGCCAGCAGCCCCCCAGCAGGGGTGTCTTTCTTT. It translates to CASSPPAGVSFF.

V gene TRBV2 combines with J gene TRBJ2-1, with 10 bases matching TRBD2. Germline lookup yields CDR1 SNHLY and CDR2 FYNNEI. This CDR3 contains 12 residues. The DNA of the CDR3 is TGTGCGAGCGGGAGGGCCCTTCATGAGCAGTTCTTC. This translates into CASGRALHEQFF.

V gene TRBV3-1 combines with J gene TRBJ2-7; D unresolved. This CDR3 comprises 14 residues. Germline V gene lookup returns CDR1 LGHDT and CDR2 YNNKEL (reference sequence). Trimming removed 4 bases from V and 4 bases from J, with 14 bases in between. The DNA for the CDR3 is TGTGCCAGCAGCCCATATACCTTTGCATACGAGCAGTACTTC. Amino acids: CASSPYTFAYEQYF.

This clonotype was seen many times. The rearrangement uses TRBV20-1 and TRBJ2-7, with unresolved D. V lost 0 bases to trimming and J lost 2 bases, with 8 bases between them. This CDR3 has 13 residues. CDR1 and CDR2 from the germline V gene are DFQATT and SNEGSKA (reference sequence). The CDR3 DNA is TGCAGTGCTAGAGAAGGTTTCACCTACGAGCAGTACTTC. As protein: CSAREGFTYEQYF.

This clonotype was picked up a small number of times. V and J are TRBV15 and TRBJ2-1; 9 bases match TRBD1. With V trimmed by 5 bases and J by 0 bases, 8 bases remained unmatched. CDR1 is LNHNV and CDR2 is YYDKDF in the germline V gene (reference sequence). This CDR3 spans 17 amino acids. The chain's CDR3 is CATSGPGTGSSYNEQFF. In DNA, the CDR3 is TGTGCCACCAGCGGCCCCGGGACAGGGAGCTCCTACAATGAGCAGTTCTTC.

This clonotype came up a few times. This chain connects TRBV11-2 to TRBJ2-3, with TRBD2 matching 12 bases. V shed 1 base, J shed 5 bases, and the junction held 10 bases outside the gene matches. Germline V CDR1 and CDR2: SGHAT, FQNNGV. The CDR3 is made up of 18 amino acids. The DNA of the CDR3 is TGTGCCAGCAGCTTAGTTGCTAGCGGGGGGGCCTGGCGAGATACGCAGTATTTT. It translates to CASSLVASGGAWRDTQYF. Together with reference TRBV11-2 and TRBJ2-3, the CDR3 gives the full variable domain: EAGVAQSPRYKIIEKRQSVAFWCNPISGHATLYWYQQILGQGPKLLIQFQNNGVVDDSQLPKDRFSAERLKGVDSTLKIQPAKLEDSAVYLCASSLVASGGAWRDTQYFGPGTRLTVL.

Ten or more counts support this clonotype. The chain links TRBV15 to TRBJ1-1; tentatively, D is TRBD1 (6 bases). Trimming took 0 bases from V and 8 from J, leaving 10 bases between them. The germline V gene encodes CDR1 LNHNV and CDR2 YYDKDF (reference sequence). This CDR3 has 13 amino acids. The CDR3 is CATSRDKTGEAFF. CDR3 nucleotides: TGTGCCACCAGCAGAGATAAAACAGGGGAAGCTTTCTTT.

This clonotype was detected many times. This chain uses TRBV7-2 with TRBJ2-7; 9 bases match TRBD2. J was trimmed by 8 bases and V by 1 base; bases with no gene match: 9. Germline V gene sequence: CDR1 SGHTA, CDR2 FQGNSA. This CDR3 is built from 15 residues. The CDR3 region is CASSLEASGTVKQYF. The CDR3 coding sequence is TGTGCCAGCAGCTTAGAGGCTAGCGGGACAGTTAAGCAGTACTTC.

DNA of the CDR3: TGTGCCAGCAGTTACCCCCGTGGACAGACAAACACAGATACGCAGTATTTT. Translating it yields CASSYPRGQTNTDTQYF. V and J are TRBV6-2 or TRBV6-3 and TRBJ2-3; TRBD1 is a possible D gene (6 bases). This CDR3 is built from 17 residues. V lost 2 bases and J 2 bases, leaving 17 bases between the germline ends. Germline V gene lookup returns CDR1 MNHEY and CDR2 SVGEGT.

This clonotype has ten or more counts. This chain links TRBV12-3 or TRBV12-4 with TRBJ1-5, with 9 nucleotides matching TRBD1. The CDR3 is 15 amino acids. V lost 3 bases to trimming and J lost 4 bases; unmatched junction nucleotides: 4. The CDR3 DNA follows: TGTGCCAGCAGTTTTGACAGGGGGATAAATCAGCCCCAGCATTTT. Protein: CASSFDRGINQPQHF.

The CDR3 DNA sequence: TGTGCCAGCAGTTTACGCCCCCCTTGGGCAGGGCTGAACACCGGGGAGCTGTTTTTT. It specifies CASSLRPPWAGLNTGELFF. This chain joins TRBV27 and TRBJ2-2; TRBD1 is a possible D gene (5 bases). The CDR3 consists of 19 residues. The V gene's germline CDR1 is MNHEY and CDR2 SMNVEV (reference sequence). V was pared by 2 bases and J by 1 base, with 20 bases between.

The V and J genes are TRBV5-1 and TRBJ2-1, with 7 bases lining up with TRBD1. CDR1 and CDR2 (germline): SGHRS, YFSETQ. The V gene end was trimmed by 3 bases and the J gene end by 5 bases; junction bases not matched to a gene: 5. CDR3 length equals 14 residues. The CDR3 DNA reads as TGCGCCAGCAGCTGGCTCGGGACAGACAATGAGCAGTTCTTC. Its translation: CASSWLGTDNEQFF.